Presented here are 8 T cell receptor beta chains from one specimen sequenced in a study of T cell changes during pregnancy in multiple sclerosis. Sequencing was performed with immunoSEQ multiplex PCR; in TCRdb, only in-frame clones are kept and a portion is missing. The data hold 25,000 to 35,000 clones, with approximately 92% observed a single time. Sample: CD8+ T cells from peripheral blood mononuclear cells, taken before pregnancy. The receptors originated from a female donor with multiple sclerosis, enrolled in a pregnancy study.

The rearrangement links TRBV14 to TRBJ1-1; TRBD1 might be the D (5 bases). This CDR3 contains 13 residues. V lost 4 bases and J 2 bases, leaving 8 bases between the germline ends. Germline V gene data show CDR1 as SGHDN and CDR2 as FVKESK. The CDR3 nucleotides are TGTGCCAGCAGCCGTACAGGAAACACTGAAGCTTTCTTT. It codes for CASSRTGNTEAFF.

The chain combines TRBV29-1 with TRBJ2-6; possible D gene TRBD2, 6 bases. V lost 3 bases and J lost 3, with 9 bases in between. There are 14 residues in the CDR3. The germline gives CDR1 SQVTM, CDR2 ANQGSEA. For the CDR3, the DNA is TGCAGCGTTGAGGGGCGGGATGGGGCCAACGTCCTGACTTTC. Protein product: CSVEGRDGANVLTF.

The genes are TRBV28 and TRBJ2-7; TRBD1 is a possible D gene (6 bases). Germline V gives CDR1 MDHEN, CDR2 SYDVKM. V was cut by 10 bases and J by 2 bases, with 12 bases left in between. This CDR3 comprises 12 residues. This chain's CDR3 is CATRDKAYEQYF. CDR3 coding DNA: TGTGCCACCCGGGACAAGGCCTACGAGCAGTACTTC.

V and J are TRBV2 and TRBJ2-1; 7 nucleotides align to TRBD1. Germline assignment: CDR1 SNHLY and CDR2 FYNNEI. Trimming took 8 bases from V and 7 from J; bases not matched to a gene: 11. The CDR3 sequence is 14 residues long. CDR3 amino acids: CASSWPGQQNEQFF. The CDR3 DNA follows: TGTGCCAGCTCCTGGCCGGGACAGCAAAATGAGCAGTTCTTC.

This clone was detected only once. The chain employs TRBV19 and TRBJ1-2, with 12 bases identical to TRBD1. Germline loops: CDR1 LNHDA, CDR2 SQIVND (reference sequence). The CDR3 extends over 17 amino acids. J gave up 3 bases and V 9 bases, and 14 bases lay outside the gene matches. Here the CDR3 DNA reads TGTGCCAGCGCGAGCCGGGACAGGGGGCAATGGGACTATGGCTACACCTTC. Its protein is CASASRDRGQWDYGYTF. Complete variable domain (other parts from reference TRBV19 and TRBJ1-2): DGGITQSPKYLFRKEGQNVTLSCEQNLNHDAMYWYRQDPGQGLRLIYYSQIVNDFQKGDIAEGYSVSREKKESFPLTVTSAQKNPTAFYLCASASRDRGQWDYGYTFGSGTRLTVV.

The chain combines TRBV7-9 with TRBJ1-2; no reliable D call. Germline V CDR1 and CDR2: SEHNR, FQNEAQ (reference sequence). V was cut by 5 bases and J by 6 bases, with 19 bases left in between. The CDR3 contains 15 residues. DNA of the CDR3: TGTGCCAGCAGCCGAGGCGGCCAAGTCTGGGATGGCTACACCTTC. Translation gives CASSRGGQVWDGYTF.

This clone ranks as medium-sized. J is TRBJ1-2 and V is TRBV6-1; D perhaps matches TRBD1 (6 bases). The V end lost 2 bases, the J end lost 6 bases, and 16 bases lay between the germline ends. The germline gives CDR1 MNHNS, CDR2 SASEGT. This CDR3 contains 15 residues. The CDR3 DNA is TGTGCCAGCAGTGAATATGGGGCAGGGGTTGATGGCTACACCTTC. Its protein product is CASSEYGAGVDGYTF.

The chain employs TRBV7-2 and TRBJ2-2; 7 positions match TRBD1. The CDR3 sequence is 15 residues long. V shed 4 bases and J 0 bases; nucleotides not matched to a gene: 2. Germline CDR1 and CDR2: SGHTA and FQGNSA. The CDR3 sequence: CASSSGQSNTGELFF. The CDR3 DNA sequence: TGTGCCAGCAGCTCGGGACAGTCGAACACCGGGGAGCTGTTTTTT. The variable domain in full, completed from reference TRBV7-2 and TRBJ2-2, reads GAGVSQSPSNKVTEKGKDVELRCDPISGHTALYWYRQSLGQGLEFLIYFQGNSAPDKSGLPSDRFSAERTGGSVSTLTIQRTQQEDSAVYLCASSSGQSNTGELFFGEGSRLTVL.